The 5 T cell receptor beta chains below all came from one sample that was sequenced in a study of shared clonotypes between healthy human individuals. Sequencing was performed with immunoSEQ multiplex PCR; in TCRdb, only in-frame clones are kept and a portion is missing. The table lists 2,500,000 or so clones, approximately 93% of them singletons. The sequenced material came from naive CD4+ T cells from PBMCs. Described subset: CD45RA+ positively selected. The receptors were sampled from a man aged 18 to 30 in good health. Some clones in this sample may be carry-over from other donors' samples.

The chain is built from TRBV18 and TRBJ2-1; no clear D gene. Trimming pared 2 bases from V and 7 bases from J, leaving 12 bases between. The CDR3 is made up of 14 amino acids. The germline CDR1 and CDR2 sequences are KGHSH and LQKENI. CDR3 in amino acids: CASSPKGFPNEQFF. CDR3 in DNA: TGTGCCAGCTCACCAAAGGGATTTCCGAATGAGCAGTTCTTC.

This clone occurred once. The rearrangement links TRBV19 to TRBJ2-2; D is uncertain. The CDR3 totals 14 residues. The V end was cut by 0 bases, the J end by 6 bases, with 8 bases between. Germline CDR1 is LNHDA and CDR2 is SQIVND (reference sequence). CDR3 amino acids: CASSIDRVSGELFF. The CDR3 DNA sequence: TGTGCCAGTAGTATAGACCGGGTCTCCGGGGAGCTGTTTTTT.

The chain recombines TRBV30 with TRBJ2-3; D unclear. Germline assignment: CDR1 GTSNPN and CDR2 SVGIG (reference sequence). V shed 0 bases and J shed 1 base, with 8 bases lying between them. This CDR3 is 14 amino acids long. The chain's CDR3 is CAWSVEAGTDTQYF. The CDR3 region has the DNA TGTGCCTGGAGTGTAGAGGCTGGCACAGATACGCAGTATTTT.

V and J are TRBV11-1 and TRBJ2-3; TRBD2 agrees at 8 bases. V shed 1 base and J 14 bases; nucleotides not matched to a gene: 8. This CDR3 spans 13 amino acids. CDR1 is SGHAT, CDR2 FQDESV, per germline (reference sequence). In DNA, the CDR3 is TGTGCCAGCAGCTTAGACTCCGGGACTAGTAGGTATTTT. The encoded protein is CASSLDSGTSRYF.

The chain links TRBV2 to TRBJ1-1, with D hard to call. This CDR3 region has 17 residues. CDR1 and CDR2 from the germline V gene are SNHLY and FYNNEI. Trimming took 1 base from V and 1 from J, leaving 16 bases between them. As DNA, the CDR3 is TGTGCCAGCAGTGAAGGGGTCCTCCGAGGAAGGAACACTGAAGCTTTCTTT. It yields the protein CASSEGVLRGRNTEAFF.